Listed below are T cell receptor beta chains from one sample, sequenced in a study of human T cells and chemical hapten exposure. TCRdb re-called the RACE reads through MiXCR, storing one row per CDR3 protein. The sample has approximately 350,000 distinct CDR3 sequences, under 8% seen once. Sequencing was performed on whole blood, taken in connection with sensitization to the hapten diphenylcyclopropenone (DPC). These receptors came from a woman under 30 with alopecia areata. Some clones in this sample may be carry-over from other donors' samples. CDR3s include the opening cysteine and the closing phenylalanine or tryptophan. D genes are given only for firm matches. Expanded clones get a size class; other rows say once, few or many, or leave the size out.

TRBJ1-1 many TRBV20-1 TRBD1 CSAPRTGGTEAFF TGCAGTGCTCCCAGGACAGGGGGCACTGAAGCTTTCTTT
TRBJ1-5 many TRBV29-1 TRBD1 CSVAPAGGQPQHF TGCAGCGTGGCCCCAGCAGGGGGACAGCCCCAGCATTTT
TRBJ1-2 . TRBV6-5 TRBD1 CASSRQGRGNYGYTF TGTGCCAGCAGCCGACAGGGACGCGGAAACTATGGCTACACCTTC
TRBJ1-2 few TRBV6-2/TRBV6-3 . CASSPSGVGYGYTF TGTGCCAGCAGTCCTAGCGGGGTTGGCTATGGCTACACCTTC
TRBJ2-1 . TRBV20-1 TRBD1 CSALGTANYNEQFF TGCAGTGCTTTAGGGACAGCCAACTACAATGAGCAGTTCTTC
TRBJ2-3 many TRBV9 TRBD2 CASSGQAGVGTDTQYF TGTGCCAGCAGCGGACAAGCGGGGGTCGGCACAGATACGCAGTATTTT
TRBJ1-2 few TRBV3-1 . CASSQGFDWEGYGYTF TGTGCCAGCAGCCAAGGGTTTGACTGGGAGGGCTATGGCTACACCTTC
TRBJ1-5 . TRBV4-1 . CASSQVPGQPQHF TGCGCCAGCAGCCAAGTTCCGGGGCAGCCCCAGCATTTT
TRBJ2-4 . TRBV3-1 . CASSQGNKNIQYF TGTGCCAGCAGCCAGGGGAATAAAAACATTCAGTACTTC
TRBJ1-1 few TRBV18 TRBD1 CASSNRTGGRYTEAFF TGTGCCAGCTCTAATAGGACAGGGGGCCGGTACACTGAAGCTTTCTTT
TRBJ2-3 . TRBV4-3 . CASSQDRAALGDTQYF TGCGCCAGCAGCCAAGACCGGGCCGCCCTAGGAGATACGCAGTATTTT
TRBJ2-3 many TRBV6-5 . CASSYSTADTQYF TGTGCCAGCAGTTACTCGACCGCAGATACGCAGTATTTT
TRBJ2-1 . TRBV6-2/TRBV6-3 TRBD2 CASSSSGGPGNEQFF TGTGCCAGCAGCAGTAGCGGGGGCCCCGGGAATGAGCAGTTCTTC
TRBJ1-4 many TRBV6-6 TRBD1 CASSYFKGQGASRGKLFF TGTGCCAGCAGTTACTTCAAGGGACAGGGGGCGAGTAGGGGAAAACTGTTTTTT
TRBJ1-5 many TRBV3-1 . CASGEGQPQHF TGTGCCTCCGGAGAGGGTCAGCCCCAGCATTTT
TRBJ2-7 few TRBV25-1 . CASSDPTGLYEQYF TGTGCCAGCAGTGATCCCACAGGGCTGTACGAGCAGTACTTC
TRBJ2-5 . TRBV4-2 TRBD2 CASSQDWLAGGRETQYF TGTGCCAGCAGCCAAGATTGGCTAGCGGGGGGTCGGGAGACCCAGTACTTC
TRBJ2-2 medium-sized TRBV6-5 TRBD2 CASSYPTSGGVANTGELFF TGTGCCAGCAGTTATCCGACTAGCGGGGGGGTCGCGAACACCGGGGAGCTGTTTTTT
TRBJ2-7 few TRBV11-2 . CASSFYREAYEQYF TGTGCCAGCAGCTTCTACAGGGAAGCCTACGAGCAGTACTTC
TRBJ1-6 many TRBV6-5 . CASSLLQGSISPLHF TGTGCCAGCAGCCTTCTTCAGGGGTCGATTTCACCCCTCCACTTT
TRBJ2-3 few TRBV12-3/TRBV12-4 . CASSSPVPDTQYF TGTGCCAGCAGTTCCCCAGTCCCAGATACGCAGTATTTT
TRBJ2-3 many TRBV4-2 . CASSQDVSRGADTQYF TGTGCCAGCAGCCAAGATGTTAGCAGGGGCGCAGATACGCAGTATTTT
TRBJ1-2 . TRBV7-6 TRBD1 CASSLEQGDNYGYTF TGTGCCAGCAGCTTAGAGCAGGGGGATAACTATGGCTACACCTTC
TRBJ1-1 . TRBV4-3 TRBD1 CASSLAEGAGAFF TGCGCCAGCAGCCTCGCGGAGGGGGCGGGTGCTTTCTTT
TRBJ2-4 few TRBV21-1 . CASSKGRWGTNYPVDIQYF TGTGCCAGCAGCAAAGGAAGATGGGGGACTAACTATCCCGTCGACATTCAGTACTTC
TRBJ1-6 few TRBV18 TRBD1 CASSPGTGLYSPLHF TGTGCCAGCTCACCAGGGACAGGGCTTTATTCACCCCTCCACTTT
TRBJ2-1 few TRBV11-2 . CASSLVTRRDEQFF TGTGCCAGCAGCTTAGTAACCCGCCGGGATGAGCAGTTCTTC
TRBJ2-1 many TRBV24-1 . CATRGGPVRDEQFF TGTGCCACCAGGGGTGGGCCTGTACGAGATGAGCAGTTCTTT